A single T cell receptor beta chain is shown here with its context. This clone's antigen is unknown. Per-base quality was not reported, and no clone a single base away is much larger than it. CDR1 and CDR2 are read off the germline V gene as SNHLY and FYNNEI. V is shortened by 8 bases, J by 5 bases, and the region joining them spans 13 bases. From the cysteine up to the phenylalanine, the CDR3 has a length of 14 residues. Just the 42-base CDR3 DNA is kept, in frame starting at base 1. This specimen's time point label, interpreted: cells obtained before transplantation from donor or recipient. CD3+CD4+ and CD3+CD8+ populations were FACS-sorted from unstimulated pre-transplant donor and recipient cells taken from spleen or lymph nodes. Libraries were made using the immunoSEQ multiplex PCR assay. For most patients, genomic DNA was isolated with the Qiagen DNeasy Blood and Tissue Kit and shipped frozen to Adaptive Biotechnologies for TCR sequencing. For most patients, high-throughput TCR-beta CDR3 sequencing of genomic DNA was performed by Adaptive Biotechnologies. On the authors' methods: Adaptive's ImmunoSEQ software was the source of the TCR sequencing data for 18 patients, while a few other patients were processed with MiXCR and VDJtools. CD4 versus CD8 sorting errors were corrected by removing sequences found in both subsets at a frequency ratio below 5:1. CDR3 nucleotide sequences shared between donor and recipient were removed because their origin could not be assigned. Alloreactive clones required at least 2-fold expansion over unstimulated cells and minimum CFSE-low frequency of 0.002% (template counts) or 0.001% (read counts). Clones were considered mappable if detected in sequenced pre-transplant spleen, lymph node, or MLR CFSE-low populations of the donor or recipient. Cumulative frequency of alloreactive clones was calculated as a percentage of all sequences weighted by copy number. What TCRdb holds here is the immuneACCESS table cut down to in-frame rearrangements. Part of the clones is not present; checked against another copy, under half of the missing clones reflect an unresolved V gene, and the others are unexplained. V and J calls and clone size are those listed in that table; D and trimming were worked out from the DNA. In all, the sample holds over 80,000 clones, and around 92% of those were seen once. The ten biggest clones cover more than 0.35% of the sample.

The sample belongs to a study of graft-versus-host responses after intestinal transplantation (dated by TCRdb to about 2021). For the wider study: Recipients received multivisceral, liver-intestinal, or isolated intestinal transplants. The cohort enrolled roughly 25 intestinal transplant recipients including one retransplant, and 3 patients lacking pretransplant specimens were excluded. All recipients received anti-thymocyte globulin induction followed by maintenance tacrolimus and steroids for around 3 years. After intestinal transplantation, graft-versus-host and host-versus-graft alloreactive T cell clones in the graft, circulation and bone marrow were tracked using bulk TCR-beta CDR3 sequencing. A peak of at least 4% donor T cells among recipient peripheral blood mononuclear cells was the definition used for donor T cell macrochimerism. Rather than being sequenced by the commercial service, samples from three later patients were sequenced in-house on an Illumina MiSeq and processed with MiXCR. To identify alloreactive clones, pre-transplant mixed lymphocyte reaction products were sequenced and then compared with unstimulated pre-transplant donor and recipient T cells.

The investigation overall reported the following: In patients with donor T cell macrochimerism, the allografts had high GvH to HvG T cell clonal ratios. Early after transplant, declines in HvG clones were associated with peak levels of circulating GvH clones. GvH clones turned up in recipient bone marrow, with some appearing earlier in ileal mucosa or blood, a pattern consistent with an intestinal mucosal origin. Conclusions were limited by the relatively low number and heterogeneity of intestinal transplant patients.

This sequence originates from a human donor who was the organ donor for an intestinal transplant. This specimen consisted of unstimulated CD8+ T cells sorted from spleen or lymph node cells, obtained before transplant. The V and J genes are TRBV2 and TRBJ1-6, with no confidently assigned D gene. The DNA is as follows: TGTGCCAGCTGGGTAGGCCAGGATAATTCACCCCTCCACTTT. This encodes CASWVGQDNSPLHF.